The present T cell receptor (beta chain) was sequenced within a study of blood T cell repertoires in COVID-19 (dated by TCRdb to 2018 to 2021). About the investigation overall: Samples from collaborators originated in the United States, Italy and Spain and spanned both the acute and convalescent phases of COVID-19. The samples were drawn from the first 160 participants of the ongoing ImmuneRACE study and from some 1,300 subjects provided by 6 global collaborators. Where available, HLA class I and class II types were taken from metadata supplied by the sample provider and were not determined by assay-based typing. The sample metadata nearly always contained a de-identified subject ID, COVID-19 status, age in years and sex. The prospective study material was composed of cDNA or gDNA derived from T cells, B-cell-depleted T cells, or PBMCs. The repertoires were released in a freely available public database intended as a resource for research on the immune response to SARS-CoV-2. Subjects who had been exposed to COVID-19, were actively infected with it, or had recovered from it provided the deeply sampled blood TCRbeta repertoires that made up the dataset. The full study reports these points: The amount of clinical and demographic metadata varied by source and participant and was provided uncurated.

Collaborating institutions collected whole blood in K2EDTA tubes following their own protocols. Collaborator samples were shipped for TCRbeta analysis as frozen whole blood, isolated PBMCs, or DNA extracted from either sample type. The immunoSEQ Assay, a bias-controlled multiplex PCR, was used to amplify TCRbeta CDR3 regions from genomic DNA. Per the original workflow: The number of nucleated cells in each sample was estimated from the amplification of reference gene primers within the assay. To quantify the absolute abundance of each unique TCRbeta CDR3 rearrangement, sequence reads were collapsed and filtered. For each sample, productive Simpson clonality was calculated as the square root of Simpson's diversity index over productive rearrangements. Here the immuneACCESS table is served through TCRdb, limited to in-frame sequences with V and J called. Missing clones are a known gap in these copies; in checked studies unresolved V genes cover under half, and the rest lacks a known reason. That table supplies the V and J calls and clone size; D and trimming were determined from the DNA. Here the sample has about 90,000 clones; roughly nine tenths occur a single time. Clones ranked in the top ten supply more than 1.5% of the sample.

For this clone: Which antigen it targets is not known. Base quality data are lacking; no much larger clone is found one base away.

Trimming leaves V shorter by 5 bases and J shorter by 10 bases, with the junction holding 4 bases beyond the gene matches. From its cysteine to its phenylalanine, the CDR3 spans 14 amino acids. Only the CDR3 DNA is retained, 42 bases long and in frame from the first base. CDR1 SGHVS and CDR2 FQNEAQ are derived from the germline V gene. Material: peripheral blood. The TCR was taken from a human donor with active COVID-19. The donor label of this sample is uncertain. The sequence links TRBV7-8 to TRBJ2-1, with 14 junctional bases fitting TRBD2. CDR3 loop: CASSLRLAGGEQFF. The nucleotide sequence reads TGTGCCAGCAGCCTTCGACTAGCGGGGGGGGAGCAGTTCTTC.